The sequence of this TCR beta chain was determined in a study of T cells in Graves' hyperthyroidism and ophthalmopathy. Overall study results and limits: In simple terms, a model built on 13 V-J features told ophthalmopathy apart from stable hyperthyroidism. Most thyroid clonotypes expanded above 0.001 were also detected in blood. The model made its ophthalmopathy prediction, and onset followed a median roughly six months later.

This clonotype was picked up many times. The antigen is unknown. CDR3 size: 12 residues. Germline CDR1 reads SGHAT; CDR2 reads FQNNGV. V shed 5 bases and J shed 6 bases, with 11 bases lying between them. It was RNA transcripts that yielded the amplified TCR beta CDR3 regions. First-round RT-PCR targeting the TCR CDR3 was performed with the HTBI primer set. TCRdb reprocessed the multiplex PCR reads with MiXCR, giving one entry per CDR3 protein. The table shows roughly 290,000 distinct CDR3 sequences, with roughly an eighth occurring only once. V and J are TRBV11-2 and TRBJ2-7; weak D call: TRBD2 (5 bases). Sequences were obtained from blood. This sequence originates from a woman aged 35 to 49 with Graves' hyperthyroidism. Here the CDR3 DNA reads TGTGCCAGCAGCCGCTCTAGCTTCGAGCAGTACTTC. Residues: CASSRSSFEQYF.